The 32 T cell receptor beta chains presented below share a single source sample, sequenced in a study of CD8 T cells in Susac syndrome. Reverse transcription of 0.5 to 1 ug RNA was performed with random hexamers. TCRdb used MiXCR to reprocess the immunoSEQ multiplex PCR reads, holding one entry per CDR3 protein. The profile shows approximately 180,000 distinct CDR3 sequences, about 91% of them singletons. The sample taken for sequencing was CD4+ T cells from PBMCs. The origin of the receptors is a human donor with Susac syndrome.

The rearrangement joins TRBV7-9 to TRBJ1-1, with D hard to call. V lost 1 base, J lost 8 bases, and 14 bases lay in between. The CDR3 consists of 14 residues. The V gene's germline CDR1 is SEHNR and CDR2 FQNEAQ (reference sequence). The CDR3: CASSLGRPVPEAFF. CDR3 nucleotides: TGTGCCAGCAGCTTAGGGCGTCCTGTCCCCGAAGCTTTCTTT.

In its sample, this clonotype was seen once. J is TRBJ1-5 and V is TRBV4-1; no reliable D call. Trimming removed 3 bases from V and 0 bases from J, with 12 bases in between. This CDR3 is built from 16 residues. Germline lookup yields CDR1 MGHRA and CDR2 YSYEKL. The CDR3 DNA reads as TGCGCCAGCAGCCAGGACCCCTTTTATAGCAATCAGCCCCAGCATTTT. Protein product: CASSQDPFYSNQPQHF.

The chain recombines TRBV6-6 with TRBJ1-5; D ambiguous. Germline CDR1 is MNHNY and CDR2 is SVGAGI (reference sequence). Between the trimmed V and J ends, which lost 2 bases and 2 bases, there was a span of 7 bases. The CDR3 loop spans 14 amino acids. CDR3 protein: CASSYPQGNQPQHF. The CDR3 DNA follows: TGTGCCAGCAGTTACCCGCAGGGCAATCAGCCCCAGCATTTT.

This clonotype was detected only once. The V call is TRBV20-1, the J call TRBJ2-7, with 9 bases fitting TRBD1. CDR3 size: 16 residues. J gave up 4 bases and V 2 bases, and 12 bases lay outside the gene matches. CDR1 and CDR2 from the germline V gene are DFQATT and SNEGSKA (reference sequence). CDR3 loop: CSARLDGTGSGYEQYF. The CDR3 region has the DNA TGCAGTGCTAGACTTGACGGGACAGGGTCAGGGTACGAGCAGTACTTC.

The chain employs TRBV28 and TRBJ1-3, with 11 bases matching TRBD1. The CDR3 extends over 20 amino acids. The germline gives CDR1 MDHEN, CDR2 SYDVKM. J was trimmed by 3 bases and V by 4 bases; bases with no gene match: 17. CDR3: CASSSYRDRGNRYGGNTIYF. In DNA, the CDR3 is TGTGCCAGCAGTTCCTACCGGGACAGGGGGAATAGATACGGTGGAAACACCATATATTTT.

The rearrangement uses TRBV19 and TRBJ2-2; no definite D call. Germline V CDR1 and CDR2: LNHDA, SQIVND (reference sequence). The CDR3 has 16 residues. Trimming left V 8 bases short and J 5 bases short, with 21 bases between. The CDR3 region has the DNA TGTGCCAGTTCCGCCTCCGGGTTTGATTGGACCGGGGAGCTGTTTTTT. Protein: CASSASGFDWTGELFF.

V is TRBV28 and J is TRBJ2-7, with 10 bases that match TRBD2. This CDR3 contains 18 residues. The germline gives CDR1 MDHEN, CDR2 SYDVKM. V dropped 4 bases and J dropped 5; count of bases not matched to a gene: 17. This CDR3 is CASSSEGLAAYLLHEQYF. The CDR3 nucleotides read TGTGCCAGCAGTTCAGAAGGACTAGCGGCGTATCTTCTCCACGAGCAGTACTTC.

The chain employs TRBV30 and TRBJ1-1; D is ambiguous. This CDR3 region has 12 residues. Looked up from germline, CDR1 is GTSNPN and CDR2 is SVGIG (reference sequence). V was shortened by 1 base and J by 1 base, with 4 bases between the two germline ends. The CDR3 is CAWSGQNTEAFF. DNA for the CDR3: TGTGCCTGGAGTGGACAGAACACTGAAGCTTTCTTT.

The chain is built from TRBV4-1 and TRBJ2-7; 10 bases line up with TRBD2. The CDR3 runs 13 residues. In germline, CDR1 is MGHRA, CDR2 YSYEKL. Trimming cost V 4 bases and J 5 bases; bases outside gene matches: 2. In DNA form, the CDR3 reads TGCGCCAGCAGCCTAGGGACTAGCGACGAGCAGTACTTC. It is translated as CASSLGTSDEQYF.

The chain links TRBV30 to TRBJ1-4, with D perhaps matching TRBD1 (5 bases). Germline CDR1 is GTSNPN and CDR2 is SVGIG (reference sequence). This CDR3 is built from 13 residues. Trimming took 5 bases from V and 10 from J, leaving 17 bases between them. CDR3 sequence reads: CAWDPGARGKLFF. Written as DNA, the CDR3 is TGTGCCTGGGACCCCGGGGCACGAGGAAAACTGTTTTTT.

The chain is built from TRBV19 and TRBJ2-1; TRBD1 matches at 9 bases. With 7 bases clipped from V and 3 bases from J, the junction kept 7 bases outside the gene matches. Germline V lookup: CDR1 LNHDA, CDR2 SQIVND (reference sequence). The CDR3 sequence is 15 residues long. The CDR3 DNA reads TGTGCCAGTACCGACTCGGGACAGGGCTACAATGAGCAGTTCTTC. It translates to CASTDSGQGYNEQFF.

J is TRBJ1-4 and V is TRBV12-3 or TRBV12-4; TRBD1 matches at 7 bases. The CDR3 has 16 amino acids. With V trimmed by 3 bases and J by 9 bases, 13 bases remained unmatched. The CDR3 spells CASSFRALSGGKKLFF. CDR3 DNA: TGTGCCAGCAGTTTTCGGGCGTTGTCAGGGGGTAAAAAACTGTTTTTT.

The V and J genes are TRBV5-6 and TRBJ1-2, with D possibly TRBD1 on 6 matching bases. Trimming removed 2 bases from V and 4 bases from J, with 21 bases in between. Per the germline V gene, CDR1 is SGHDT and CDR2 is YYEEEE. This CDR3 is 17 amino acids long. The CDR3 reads CASSFGDNETPIYGYTF. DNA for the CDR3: TGTGCCAGCAGCTTTGGGGACAACGAAACCCCAATCTATGGCTACACCTTC.

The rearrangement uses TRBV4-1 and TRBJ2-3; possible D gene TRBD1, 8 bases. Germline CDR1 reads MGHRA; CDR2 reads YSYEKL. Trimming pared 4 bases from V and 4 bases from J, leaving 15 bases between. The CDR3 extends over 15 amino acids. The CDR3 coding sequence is TGCGCCAGCAGCCTCGGACAGGGAGGGTCAGATACGCAGTATTTT. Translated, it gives CASSLGQGGSDTQYF.

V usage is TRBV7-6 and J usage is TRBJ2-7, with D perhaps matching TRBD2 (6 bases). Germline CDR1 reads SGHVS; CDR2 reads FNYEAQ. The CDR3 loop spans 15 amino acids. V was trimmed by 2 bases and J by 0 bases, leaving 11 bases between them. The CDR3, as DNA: TGTGCCAGCAGCTTAAATACCGGGGGCTCCTACGAGCAGTACTTC. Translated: CASSLNTGGSYEQYF.

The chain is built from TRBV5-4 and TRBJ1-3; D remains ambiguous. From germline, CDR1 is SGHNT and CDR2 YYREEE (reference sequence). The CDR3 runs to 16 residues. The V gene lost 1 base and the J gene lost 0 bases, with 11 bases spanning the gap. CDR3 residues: CASSLIGRSSGNTIYF. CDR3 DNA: TGTGCCAGCAGCTTGATAGGTCGCAGCTCTGGAAACACCATATATTTT.

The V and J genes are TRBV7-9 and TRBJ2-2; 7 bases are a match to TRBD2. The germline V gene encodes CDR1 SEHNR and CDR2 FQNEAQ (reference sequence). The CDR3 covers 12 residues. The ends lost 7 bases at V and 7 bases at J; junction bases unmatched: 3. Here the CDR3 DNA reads TGTGCCAGCAAGCGGGGTAACGGGGAGCTGTTTTTT. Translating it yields CASKRGNGELFF.

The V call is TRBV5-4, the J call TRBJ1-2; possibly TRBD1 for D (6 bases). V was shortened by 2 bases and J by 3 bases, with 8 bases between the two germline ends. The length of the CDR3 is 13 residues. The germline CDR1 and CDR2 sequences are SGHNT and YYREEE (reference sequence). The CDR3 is CASSLSGDYGYTF. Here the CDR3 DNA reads TGTGCCAGCAGCTTATCAGGGGACTATGGCTACACCTTC.

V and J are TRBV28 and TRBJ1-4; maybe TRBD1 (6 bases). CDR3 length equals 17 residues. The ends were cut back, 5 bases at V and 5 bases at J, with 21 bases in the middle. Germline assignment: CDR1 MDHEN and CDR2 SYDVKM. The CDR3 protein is CASSPLTLQGPNEKLFF. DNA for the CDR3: TGTGCCAGCAGTCCTCTGACCCTACAGGGTCCGAATGAAAAACTGTTTTTT. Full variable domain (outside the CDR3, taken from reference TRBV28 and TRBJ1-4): DVKVTQSSRYLVKRTGEKVFLECVQDMDHENMFWYRQDPGLGLRLIYFSYDVKMKEKGDIPEGYSVSREKKERFSLILESASTNQTSMYLCASSPLTLQGPNEKLFFGSGTQLSVL.

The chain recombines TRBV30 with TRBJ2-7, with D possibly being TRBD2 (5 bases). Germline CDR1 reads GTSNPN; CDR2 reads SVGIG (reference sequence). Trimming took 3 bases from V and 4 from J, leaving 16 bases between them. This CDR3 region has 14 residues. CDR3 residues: CAWRGSGPPYEQYF. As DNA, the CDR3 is TGTGCCTGGAGAGGCAGCGGCCCGCCTTACGAGCAGTACTTC.

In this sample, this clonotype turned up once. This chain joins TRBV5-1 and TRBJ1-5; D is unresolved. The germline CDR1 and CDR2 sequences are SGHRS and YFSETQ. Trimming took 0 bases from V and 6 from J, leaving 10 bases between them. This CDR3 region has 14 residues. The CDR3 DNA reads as TGCGCCAGCAGCTTGGAGGGTAACGCTCAGCCCCAGCATTTT. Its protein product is CASSLEGNAQPQHF.

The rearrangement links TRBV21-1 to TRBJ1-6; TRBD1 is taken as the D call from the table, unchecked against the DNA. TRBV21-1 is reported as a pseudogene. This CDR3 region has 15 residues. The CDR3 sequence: CASSKEDRGRSPLHF. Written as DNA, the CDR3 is TGTGCCAGCAGCAAAGAGGACAGGGGGAGATCACCCCTCCACTTT.

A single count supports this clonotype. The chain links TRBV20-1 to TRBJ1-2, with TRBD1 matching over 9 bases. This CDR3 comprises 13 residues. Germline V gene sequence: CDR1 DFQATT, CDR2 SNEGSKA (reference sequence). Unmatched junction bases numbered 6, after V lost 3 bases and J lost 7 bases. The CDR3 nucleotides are TGCAGTGCTAGGCGGGGACAGGGTGGTGGCTACACCTTC. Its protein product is CSARRGQGGGYTF.

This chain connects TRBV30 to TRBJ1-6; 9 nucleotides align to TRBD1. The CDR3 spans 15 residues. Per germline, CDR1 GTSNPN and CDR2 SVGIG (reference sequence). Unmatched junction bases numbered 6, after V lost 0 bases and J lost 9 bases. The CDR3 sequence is CAWSVLGQGGSPLHF. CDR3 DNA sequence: TGTGCCTGGAGTGTTCTGGGACAGGGAGGTTCACCCCTCCACTTT.

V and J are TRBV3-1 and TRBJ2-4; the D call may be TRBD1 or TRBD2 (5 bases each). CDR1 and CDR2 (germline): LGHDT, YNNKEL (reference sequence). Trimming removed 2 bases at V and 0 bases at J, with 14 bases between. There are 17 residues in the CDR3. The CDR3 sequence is CASSQTRDALAKNIQYF. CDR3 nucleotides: TGTGCCAGCAGCCAAACCCGGGACGCTCTAGCCAAAAACATTCAGTACTTC.

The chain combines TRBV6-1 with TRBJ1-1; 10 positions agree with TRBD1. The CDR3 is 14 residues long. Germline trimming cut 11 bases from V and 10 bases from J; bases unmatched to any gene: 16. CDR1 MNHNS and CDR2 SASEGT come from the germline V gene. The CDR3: CAGSDPGQGTSAFF. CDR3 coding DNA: TGTGCCGGATCGGACCCGGGACAGGGGACTTCAGCTTTCTTT.

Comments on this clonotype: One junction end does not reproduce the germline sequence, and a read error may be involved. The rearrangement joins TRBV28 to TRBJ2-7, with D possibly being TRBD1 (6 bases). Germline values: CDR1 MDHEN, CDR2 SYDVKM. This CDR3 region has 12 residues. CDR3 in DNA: TGTGCCAGCAGTTTCCTACAGGGTGACTGGGACTTC. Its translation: CASSFLQGDWDF.

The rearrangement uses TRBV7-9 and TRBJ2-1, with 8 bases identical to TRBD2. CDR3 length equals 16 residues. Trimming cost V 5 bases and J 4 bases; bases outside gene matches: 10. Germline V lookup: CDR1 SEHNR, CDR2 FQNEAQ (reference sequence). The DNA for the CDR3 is TGTGCCAGCAGCCCGAGAAGCGGGGGCCCTTACAATGAGCAGTTCTTC. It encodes CASSPRSGGPYNEQFF.

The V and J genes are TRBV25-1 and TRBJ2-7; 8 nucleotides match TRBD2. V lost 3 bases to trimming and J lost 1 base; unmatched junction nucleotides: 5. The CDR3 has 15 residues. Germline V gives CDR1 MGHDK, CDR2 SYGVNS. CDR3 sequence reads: CASSETGGGSYEQYF. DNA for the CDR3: TGTGCCAGCAGTGAGACGGGAGGGGGTTCCTACGAGCAGTACTTC.

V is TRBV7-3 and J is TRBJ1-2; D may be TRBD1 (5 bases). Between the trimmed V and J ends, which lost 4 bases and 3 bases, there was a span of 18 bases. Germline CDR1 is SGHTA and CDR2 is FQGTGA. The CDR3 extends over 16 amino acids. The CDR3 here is CASSSPGRVLDYGYTF. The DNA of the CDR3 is TGTGCCAGCAGCTCTCCGGGACGCGTTCTTGACTATGGCTACACCTTC.

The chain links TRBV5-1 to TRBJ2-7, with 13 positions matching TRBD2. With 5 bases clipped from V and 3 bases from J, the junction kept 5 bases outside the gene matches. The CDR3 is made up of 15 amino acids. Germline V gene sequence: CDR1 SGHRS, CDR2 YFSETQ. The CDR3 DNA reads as TGCGCCAGCAGGTGGACTAGCGGGAGTCACTACGAGCAGTACTTC. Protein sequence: CASRWTSGSHYEQYF.

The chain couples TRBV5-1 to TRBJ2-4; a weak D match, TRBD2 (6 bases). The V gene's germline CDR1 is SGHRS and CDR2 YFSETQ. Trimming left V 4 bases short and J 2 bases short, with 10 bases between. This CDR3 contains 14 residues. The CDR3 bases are TGCGCCAGCAGCACGGAGGGTACCAAAAACATTCAGTACTTC. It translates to CASSTEGTKNIQYF.